The TCR beta chain under discussion was sequenced for a study of blood T cell repertoires in COVID-19. Across the study: From the United States, Italy and Spain came samples of acute and convalescent COVID-19.

Clones were read by immunoSEQ multiplex PCR, and TCRdb kept only the in-frame ones, dropping some. The sample contains about 270,000 clones, about 87% of which appear only once. Trimming took 0 bases from V and 0 from J; bases not matched to a gene: 6. The CDR3 extends over 18 amino acids. In germline, CDR1 is LGHNA, CDR2 YSLEER. The cohort comprised adults aged 18 to 89 years residing in approximately 25 US areas. Self-reported history from a screening survey and questionnaire set each donor's cohort. The sample taken for sequencing was PBMCs or T cells enriched from blood (not recorded which). The clonotype originates from a woman aged 45-65 years who had recovered from COVID-19. The genes are TRBV4-3 and TRBJ1-2; TRBD1 agrees at 11 bases. CDR3 sequence reads: CASSQDPGQGGANYGYTF. The CDR3 DNA reads TGCGCCAGCAGCCAAGACCCGGGACAGGGGGGTGCTAACTATGGCTACACCTTC.